The 2 T cell receptor beta chains in this list originate from one sample, sequenced in a study of cytomegalovirus exposure and HLA in healthy donors. The assay was immunoSEQ multiplex PCR, and TCRdb's table has in-frame clones only and misses some. The sample contains 250,000 to 350,000 clones, about nine tenths of which appear only once. The material sequenced was PBMCs. Receptors originate from a young woman in good health and CMV-seronegative.

The genes are TRBV5-6 and TRBJ1-3, with D possibly being TRBD1 (6 bases). Trimming left V 3 bases short and J 8 bases short, with 15 bases between. Germline CDR1 and CDR2: SGHDT and YYEEEE. The CDR3 loop spans 14 amino acids. The CDR3 DNA reads TGTGCCAGCAGCTCCACGAGGGGGGGACACACCATATATTTT. This sequence encodes CASSSTRGGHTIYF. Supplemented by reference TRBV5-6 and TRBJ1-3, the full variable domain reads DAGVTQSPTHLIKTRGQQVTLRCSPKSGHDTVSWYQQALGQGPQFIFQYYEEEERQRGNFPDRFSGHQFPNYSSELNVNALLLGDSALYLCASSSTRGGHTIYFGEGSWLTVV.

V gene TRBV5-1 combines with J gene TRBJ2-1; the match to TRBD2 covers 15 bases. V was pared by 4 bases and J by 8 bases, with 7 bases of the junction left unmatched. In germline, CDR1 is SGHRS, CDR2 YFSETQ. The CDR3 sequence is 16 residues long. The CDR3 protein is CASSLRTSGRGDEQFF. The CDR3 nucleotides read TGCGCCAGCAGCCTAAGGACTAGCGGGAGGGGGGATGAGCAGTTCTTC.